One sample yielded the 17 T cell receptor beta chains listed below, sequenced in a study of CXCR3-negative and CXCR3-positive naive CD8 T cells. The study's findings and limits: Relative to CXCR3-negative naive cells, CXCR3-positive naive cells had more hydrophobic TRB CDR3s.

Antigens of these TCRs are unknown. The TRB libraries of cDNA were built by UMI-labeled 5' RACE. No DNA is given; TCRdb re-called the 5' RACE reads and lists each CDR3 protein once. Its table records roughly 120,000 distinct CDR3 sequences. The sequenced sample was naive CXCR3+ CD8+ T cells from blood. Subset of the sample: CD45RO-CCR7+CD27+CD95- naive CD8+ T cells expressing CXCR3 (TNR3+). The receptor source for this set is a human donor in good health. Some clones in this sample may be carry-over from other donors' samples.

The chain is built from TRBV7-9 and TRBJ1-2; there is no DNA to check the TCRdb D call of TRBD1. The CDR3 totals 17 residues. Germline-derived CDR1 and CDR2 are SEHNR and FQNEAQ (reference sequence). The CDR3 spells CASSPRIPPGPNYGYTF.

The chain combines TRBV7-9 with TRBJ2-7; as DNA is missing, the TRBD2 call by TCRdb cannot be tested. This CDR3 region has 14 residues. Germline V gene lookup returns CDR1 SEHNR and CDR2 FQNEAQ (reference sequence). The CDR3 sequence: CASSPREEGGEQYF.

V is TRBV7-9 and J is TRBJ1-1; TCRdb proposes TRBD1, but this gene call is untestable without DNA. Germline CDR1 reads SEHNR; CDR2 reads FQNEAQ (reference sequence). CDR3 length: 16 amino acids. The CDR3 reads CASSLAPGTANTEAFF.

V is TRBV5-1 and J is TRBJ2-7; TCRdb indicates TRBD1, and absent DNA this call remains unverified. This CDR3 spans 15 amino acids. Germline CDR1 is SGHRS and CDR2 is YFSETQ. Here the CDR3 reads CASSLGDRDSYEQYF.

The chain recombines TRBV28 with TRBJ1-5; the D call of TRBD1 rests on TCRdb alone, since no DNA is present to check it. The CDR3 contains 15 residues. Germline V gene sequence: CDR1 MDHEN, CDR2 SYDVKM. The CDR3: CASSLETGVNQPQHF.

V gene TRBV29-1 combines with J gene TRBJ1-1; TCRdb indicates TRBD1, and absent DNA this call remains unverified. The germline CDR1 and CDR2 sequences are SQVTM and ANQGSEA. The CDR3 length is 13 residues. This CDR3 reads CSDAIQGATEAFF.

V and J are TRBV6-5 and TRBJ1-6. Germline CDR1 reads MNHEY; CDR2 reads SVGAGI. The CDR3 consists of 18 residues. The CDR3 loop is CASSYGPAMGGPNGALHF.

V and J are TRBV28 and TRBJ2-7. The CDR3 covers 11 residues. CDR1 MDHEN and CDR2 SYDVKM come from the germline V gene. The CDR3 sequence: CASSSTWTQSF.

J is TRBJ2-2 and V is TRBV7-3; without DNA, the TCRdb call of TRBD1 cannot be checked. Germline assignment: CDR1 SGHTA and CDR2 FQGTGA. The CDR3 runs 16 residues. The CDR3 sequence: CASSLRPPGEAGELFF.

CDR3 amino acids: CASGGQPGEQYF. The chain recombines TRBV13 with TRBJ2-7; the TCRdb call, TRBD1, lacks DNA for checking. Germline V lookup: CDR1 PRHDT, CDR2 FYEKMQ (reference sequence). The CDR3 is 12 residues long.

V gene TRBV12-3 or TRBV12-4 combines with J gene TRBJ2-1. This CDR3 is built from 15 residues. The CDR3 loop is CASSLGLAVYNEQFF.

The genes are TRBV7-2 and TRBJ2-5; TCRdb selects TRBD1, and the lack of DNA leaves this call unchecked. The CDR3 is 16 amino acids. Per the germline V gene, CDR1 is SGHTA and CDR2 is FQGNSA. CDR3 in amino acids: CAGSEGSGHNEETQYF.

J is TRBJ1-1 and V is TRBV29-1; the D call from TCRdb, TRBD1, cannot be confirmed without DNA. In germline, CDR1 is SQVTM, CDR2 ANQGSEA. This CDR3 is 12 amino acids long. This CDR3 reads CSTSGAANEAFF.

V is TRBV11-2 and J is TRBJ1-2; the TRBD1 assignment by TCRdb is unverifiable without DNA. The germline V gene has CDR1 SGHAT and CDR2 FQNNGV. CDR3 length: 16 amino acids. The CDR3 reads CASSLDMTGGKAGYTF.

The genes are TRBV20-1 and TRBJ2-1. Germline values: CDR1 DFQATT, CDR2 SNEGSKA (reference sequence). This CDR3 contains 14 residues. This CDR3 is CSARVRARDNEQFF.

The rearrangement joins TRBV7-3 to TRBJ2-1; TCRdb indicates TRBD2, and absent DNA this call remains unverified. CDR1 and CDR2 (germline): SGHTA, FQGTGA. This CDR3 comprises 17 residues. The CDR3 reads CASSSNGLAGQYNEQFF.

The chain joins TRBV20-1 to TRBJ2-3; TCRdb selects TRBD2, and the lack of DNA leaves this call unchecked. Germline V CDR1 and CDR2: DFQATT, SNEGSKA (reference sequence). The CDR3 has 12 residues. The CDR3 region is CSAREVGDTQYF.